These 30 T cell receptor beta chains were all obtained from the same sample, sequenced in a study of a mutant IDH1 vaccine in newly diagnosed glioma. Time point denoted: week 35, safety follow-up. Each dose of the vaccine consisted of 300 ug of mutant IDH1 20-mer peptide, with topical imiquimod. Profiling relied on immunoSEQ multiplex PCR, and the TCRdb table lists in-frame clones only, not all of them. This table holds some 63,000 clones, roughly 71% found once. The antigens for these receptors are not known. Specimen: PBMCs, collected from a glioma patient whose treatment included an IDH1 peptide vaccine. These receptors were taken from a man aged 50 or older with glioma.

The sample holds one count of this clone. The rearrangement joins TRBV6-5 to TRBJ2-5; a weak D match, TRBD2 (6 bases). The length of the CDR3 is 14 residues. Germline values: CDR1 MNHEY, CDR2 SVGAGI. Trimming pared 4 bases from V and 4 bases from J, leaving 13 bases between. The CDR3, as DNA: TGTGCCAGCAGTTGGTCGGGGGAGCGAGAGACCCAGTACTTC. It specifies CASSWSGERETQYF.

This rearrangement joins TRBV27 to TRBJ2-7, with D perhaps matching TRBD1 (7 bases). The V and J ends lost 10 bases and 6 bases respectively, with 13 bases between them. The CDR3 is 11 amino acids. Germline CDR1 and CDR2: MNHEY and SMNVEV (reference sequence). CDR3 in DNA: TGTGCCACCTACAGGGGAGGCGAGCAGTACTTC. It specifies CATYRGGEQYF.

In nucleotides, the CDR3 is TGTGCCAGCAGCCTGGACTGGAGCTCCTACGAGCAGTACTTC. Protein: CASSLDWSSYEQYF. The chain joins TRBV5-4 to TRBJ2-7; possibly TRBD2 for D (5 bases). The V gene's germline CDR1 is SGHNT and CDR2 YYREEE (reference sequence). The CDR3 is made up of 14 amino acids. Trimming took 4 bases from V and 0 from J, leaving 11 bases between them. The full variable domain, completed using reference TRBV5-4 and TRBJ2-7, is ETGVTQSPTHLIKTRGQQVTLRCSSQSGHNTVSWYQQALGQGPQFIFQYYREEENGRGNFPPRFSGLQFPNYSSELNVNALELDDSALYLCASSLDWSSYEQYFGPGTRLTVT.

The chain has TRBV9 and TRBJ2-4, with a possible D match to TRBD1 (6 bases). CDR1 and CDR2 (germline): SGDLS, YYNGEE. Deletions cut 0 bases from V and 8 bases from J, with 18 bases between. This CDR3 is 16 amino acids long. The CDR3 DNA sequence: TGTGCCAGCAGCGTAGCCTGGGGGCCAGATCGAGACATTCAGTACTTC. Protein product: CASSVAWGPDRDIQYF. Using reference TRBV9 and TRBJ2-4 for the parts outside the CDR3, the full variable domain is DSGVTQTPKHLITATGQRVTLRCSPRSGDLSVYWYQQSLDQGLQFLIQYYNGEERAKGNILERFSAQQFPDLHSELNLSSLELGDSALYFCASSVAWGPDRDIQYFGAGTRLSVL.

This CDR3 reads CAWSGRPGQGIYGYTF. The CDR3, as DNA: TGTGCCTGGAGTGGGCGGCCGGGACAAGGTATTTATGGCTACACCTTC. This rearrangement joins TRBV30 to TRBJ1-2; a possible D gene is TRBD1 (6 bases). CDR1 is GTSNPN and CDR2 is SVGIG in the germline V gene (reference sequence). V gave up 1 base and J gave up 5 bases, with 20 bases separating them. The CDR3 is 16 amino acids.

The V gene is TRBV20-1, the J gene TRBJ2-5, with D unresolved. In germline, CDR1 is DFQATT, CDR2 SNEGSKA (reference sequence). Trimming took off 0 bases at V and 2 bases at J, with 1 base between the two ends. The CDR3 spans 11 residues. The CDR3 reads CSAREQETQYF. DNA for the CDR3: TGCAGTGCTAGAGAGCAAGAGACCCAGTACTTC.

This chain links TRBV27 with TRBJ1-1, with D unresolved. CDR1 is MNHEY, CDR2 SMNVEV, per germline (reference sequence). Trimming took off 5 bases at V and 7 bases at J, with 14 bases between the two ends. The CDR3 has 13 amino acids. The DNA of the CDR3 is TGTGCCAGCAGTGTCCATCCCGCGGGTGAAGCTTTCTTT. Amino acids: CASSVHPAGEAFF.

This chain connects TRBV6-5 to TRBJ1-1; D not certain. This CDR3 region has 12 residues. V was cut by 7 bases and J by 1 base, with 7 bases left in between. Germline V lookup: CDR1 MNHEY, CDR2 SVGAGI. The CDR3 bases are TGTGCCAGCACGGCCAGGAACACTGAAGCTTTCTTT. Protein product: CASTARNTEAFF.

The chain combines TRBV5-1 with TRBJ2-1; D remains ambiguous. CDR3 length: 12 amino acids. V was clipped by 4 bases and J by 5 bases, with 7 bases between them. CDR1 is SGHRS, CDR2 YFSETQ, per germline. The CDR3 DNA is TGCGCCAGCAGCGCCCCCAACAATGAGCAGTTCTTC. Translating gives CASSAPNNEQFF.

The chain carries TRBV19 and TRBJ1-5; the match to TRBD1 covers 7 bases. The CDR3 length is 12 residues. J was trimmed by 8 bases and V by 5 bases; bases with no gene match: 3. Germline CDR1 is LNHDA and CDR2 is SQIVND (reference sequence). This CDR3 is CASSPDREPQHF. CDR3 DNA: TGTGCCAGTAGTCCCGACAGGGAGCCCCAGCATTTT.

The chain carries TRBV29-1 and TRBJ2-7, with D tentatively TRBD2 (6 bases). The germline V and J ends were trimmed by 6 bases and 3 bases, with 12 bases remaining between them. The CDR3 has 12 residues. Looked up from germline, CDR1 is SQVTM and CDR2 is ANQGSEA. CDR3 residues: CSVAVTSYEQYF. CDR3 coding DNA: TGCAGCGTAGCAGTGACTAGCTACGAGCAGTACTTC.

V usage is TRBV6-1 and J usage is TRBJ2-1; D may correspond to TRBD1 or TRBD2 (5 bases each). Germline V gene lookup returns CDR1 MNHNS and CDR2 SASEGT. V was shortened by 3 bases and J by 2 bases, with 17 bases between the two germline ends. The CDR3 extends over 17 amino acids. CDR3 loop: CASSEAVDGTPYNEQFF. CDR3 nucleotide sequence: TGTGCCAGCAGTGAGGCGGTGGACGGGACCCCCTACAATGAGCAGTTCTTC.

The genes are TRBV19 and TRBJ1-5; D possibly corresponds to TRBD1 (5 bases). CDR1 LNHDA and CDR2 SQIVND come from the germline V gene (reference sequence). The CDR3 consists of 14 residues. V dropped 1 base and J dropped 3 bases, with 7 bases sitting between them. In nucleotides, the CDR3 is TGTGCCAGTAGTATAGGGGGCCCCAATCAGCCCCAGCATTTT. This codes for CASSIGGPNQPQHF.

J is TRBJ2-3 and V is TRBV11-2; D remains unclear. Germline V gives CDR1 SGHAT, CDR2 FQNNGV. V lost 5 bases to trimming and J lost 0 bases, with 6 bases between them. The CDR3 is made up of 13 amino acids. Written as DNA, the CDR3 is TGTGCCAGCAGCCTCTATAGCACAGATACGCAGTATTTT. It codes for CASSLYSTDTQYF.

V and J are TRBV6-5 and TRBJ1-5, with D possibly matching TRBD1 (5 bases). V lost 6 bases and J lost 4, with 16 bases in between. The CDR3 is 15 amino acids. Germline V gene data show CDR1 as MNHEY and CDR2 as SVGAGI. This chain's CDR3 is CASRLTGHTNQPQHF. In DNA, the CDR3 is TGTGCCAGCAGACTTACGGGGCATACTAATCAGCCCCAGCATTTT.

The J gene is TRBJ1-5, the V gene TRBV6-5, with a weak D call TRBD1 (5 bases). With 1 base removed from V and 7 bases from J, the gap between germline ends came to 11 bases. Germline lookup yields CDR1 MNHEY and CDR2 SVGAGI. The CDR3 length is 14 residues. The CDR3 reads CASSYYQGGQPQHF. In DNA form, the CDR3 reads TGTGCCAGCAGTTACTATCAGGGCGGGCAGCCCCAGCATTTT.

This clone has more than one count but fewer than ten. This rearrangement joins TRBV6-4 to TRBJ2-2, with D possibly being TRBD1 (6 bases). Trimming cost V 3 bases and J 2 bases, with 7 bases left between them. The CDR3 totals 14 residues. CDR1 MRHNA and CDR2 SNTAGT come from the germline V gene. DNA of the CDR3: TGTGCCAGCAGTGATGGGACAAACACCGGGGAGCTGTTTTTT. It specifies CASSDGTNTGELFF.

This chain links TRBV29-1 with TRBJ1-2; TRBD1 agrees at 7 bases. CDR3 length: 13 residues. The V gene end was trimmed by 4 bases and the J gene end by 8 bases; junction bases not matched to a gene: 10. Germline-derived CDR1 and CDR2 are SQVTM and ANQGSEA. CDR3 sequence: CSVVLQGVKGYTF. CDR3 sequence (DNA): TGCAGCGTTGTTCTTCAGGGGGTAAAGGGCTACACCTTC.

The chain joins TRBV4-2 to TRBJ2-1, with TRBD2 matching over 7 bases. J lost 4 bases, V lost 7 bases, and 4 bases had no gene match. The germline V gene has CDR1 LGHNA and CDR2 YNFKEQ. This CDR3 comprises 13 residues. In nucleotides, the CDR3 is TGTGCCAGCACCGGGGGAGGGTACAATGAGCAGTTCTTC. Translating it yields CASTGGGYNEQFF.

The rearrangement joins TRBV30 to TRBJ2-7; 7 bases match TRBD1. The CDR3 sequence is 13 residues long. The germline V gene encodes CDR1 GTSNPN and CDR2 SVGIG (reference sequence). Trimming took 7 bases from V and 3 from J; bases not matched to a gene: 9. As DNA, the CDR3 is TGTGCCTCGAACAGGGGCACCGTCTACGAGCAGTACTTC. Its translation: CASNRGTVYEQYF.

The chain links TRBV4-1 to TRBJ1-5; TRBD1 matches 7 bases. CDR3 size: 19 residues. Trimming took 1 base from V and 2 from J; bases not matched to a gene: 14. The germline gives CDR1 MGHRA, CDR2 YSYEKL. CDR3 in DNA: TGCGCCAGCAGCCAAGTCCCCGGGACAGCCTATAGTGGCAATCAGCCCCAGCATTTT. Its protein product is CASSQVPGTAYSGNQPQHF.

The chain links TRBV6-1 to TRBJ1-3; 7 bases are a match to TRBD1. Germline loops: CDR1 MNHNS, CDR2 SASEGT. Trimming took 1 base from V and 0 from J; bases not matched to a gene: 12. The CDR3 loop spans 19 amino acids. The CDR3 nucleotides are TGTGCCAGCAGTGAAGTCACGGGGGGGGACAGACCCTCTGGAAACACCATATATTTT. This codes for CASSEVTGGDRPSGNTIYF.

This chain connects TRBV5-1 to TRBJ1-6; D is possibly TRBD1 (5 bases). The germline V and J ends were trimmed by 4 bases and 9 bases, with 14 bases remaining between them. Germline CDR1 and CDR2: SGHRS and YFSETQ. This CDR3 has 14 amino acids. CDR3 region: CASSRDVRGSPLHF. The DNA of the CDR3 is TGCGCCAGCAGCCGGGACGTTCGAGGTTCACCCCTCCACTTT. The whole variable domain, filled in from reference TRBV5-1 and TRBJ1-6, reads KAGVTQTPRYLIKTRGQQVTLSCSPISGHRSVSWYQQTPGQGLQFLFEYFSETQRNKGNFPGRFSGRQFSNSRSEMNVSTLELGDSALYLCASSRDVRGSPLHFGNGTRLTVT.

This rearrangement joins TRBV25-1 to TRBJ1-1, with unresolved D. The length of the CDR3 is 15 residues. V was shortened by 4 bases and J by 7 bases, with 19 bases between the two germline ends. Germline lookup yields CDR1 MGHDK and CDR2 SYGVNS. The CDR3 is CASSAHLPGGDEAFF. CDR3 sequence (DNA): TGTGCCAGCAGTGCACACCTTCCTGGCGGAGATGAAGCTTTCTTT.

V and J are TRBV6-5 and TRBJ1-1; D is unresolved. CDR3 size: 13 residues. The V end was cut by 7 bases, the J end by 4 bases, with 13 bases between. CDR1 MNHEY and CDR2 SVGAGI come from the germline V gene. DNA of the CDR3: TGTGCCAGCACTCCCCCGGGGAGCACTGAAGCTTTCTTT. Translation gives CASTPPGSTEAFF.

This chain uses TRBV2 with TRBJ1-2; TRBD1 matches 9 bases. With 4 bases clipped from V and 3 bases from J, the junction kept 0 bases outside the gene matches. The CDR3 length is 13 residues. CDR1 and CDR2 (germline): SNHLY, FYNNEI. For the CDR3, the DNA is TGTGCCAGCAGTGGGACAGGGGACTATGGCTACACCTTC. Translating gives CASSGTGDYGYTF.

The V call is TRBV6-5, the J call TRBJ1-2; D possibly corresponds to TRBD1 (6 bases). Trimming left V 6 bases short and J 5 bases short, with 16 bases between. Germline V gene lookup returns CDR1 MNHEY and CDR2 SVGAGI. This CDR3 is 14 amino acids long. The CDR3 sequence: CASRRRQAEYGYTF. The CDR3 DNA reads TGTGCCAGCAGGAGACGACAGGCGGAATATGGCTACACCTTC.

The chain is built from TRBV7-2 and TRBJ2-3, with 11 bases fitting TRBD2. CDR3 length equals 19 residues. Per germline, CDR1 SGHTA and CDR2 FQGNSA. V lost 5 bases and J lost 5; bases outside the gene matches: 18. CDR3 in amino acids: CASSKRTSGSGGQGDTQYF. In DNA form, the CDR3 reads TGTGCCAGCAGCAAGAGGACTAGCGGGTCCGGAGGTCAGGGAGATACGCAGTATTTT.

The chain uses TRBV4-3 and TRBJ1-2; D is possibly TRBD1 (5 bases). The germline CDR1 and CDR2 sequences are LGHNA and YSLEER. V was trimmed by 3 bases and J by 6 bases, leaving 11 bases between them. This CDR3 contains 13 residues. CDR3 in DNA: TGCGCCAGCAGCCACGGAAAGGGGAATGGCTACACCTTC. As protein: CASSHGKGNGYTF.

CDR3 in DNA: TGTGCCACCGGGGGGGTAAACTATGGCTACACCTTC. This sequence encodes CATGGVNYGYTF. V usage is TRBV15 and J usage is TRBJ1-2, with D possibly TRBD1 on 5 matching bases. Germline V CDR1 and CDR2: LNHNV, YYDKDF (reference sequence). This CDR3 is built from 12 residues. Trimming pared 8 bases from V and 2 bases from J, leaving 9 bases between.